This T cell receptor beta chain was retrieved from a study of siplizumab effects on memory and regulatory T cells. Study-level results: Most proliferating CD4+ or CD8+ clones, roughly 75-96%, had no naive or memory assignment.

To note about this clone: Its antigen is unknown.

CDR3 length: 13 residues. The V gene lost 0 bases and the J gene lost 11 bases, with 13 bases spanning the gap. Germline V gene sequence: CDR1 SGHVS, CDR2 FQNEAQ. The data were produced by immunoSEQ multiplex PCR, yet TCRdb's version contains in-frame clones alone and is incomplete. The repertoire holds over 85,000 clones, with 92% as singletons. Material for sequencing was CD4+ T cells sorted from blood. This chain joins TRBV7-8 and TRBJ1-1; D gene uncertain. This TCR was recovered from a human donor in good health. CDR3 DNA sequence: TGTGCCAGCAGCTTAGCGATCTCAGGCGTTGCTTTCTTT. This translates into CASSLAISGVAFF.